The clone carrying this TCR beta chain was counted only a few times. The data were taken from a study of blood T cell repertoires in COVID-19. The wider study: The origin of the acute and convalescent COVID-19 samples was the United States, Italy and Spain.

As processed by the authors: The assay estimated nucleated cells by amplifying reference gene primers. Repertoires were generated with immunoSEQ multiplex PCR, while TCRdb's copy carries only in-frame clones and drops some. V, J and clone size derive from that table, while D and trimming were established from the DNA sequence. This sample has roughly 57,000 clones, with 79% found just once. This CDR3 is 13 amino acids long. Trimming took 1 base from V and 7 from J; bases not matched to a gene: 0. The germline V gene encodes CDR1 MNHNS and CDR2 SASEGT. The sequenced material came from peripheral blood. The V and J genes are TRBV6-1 and TRBJ1-3; 8 nucleotides align to TRBD1. The receptor's source is a man aged 60-69 years with acute or convalescent COVID-19. This CDR3 reads CASSEGQGNTIYF. DNA for the CDR3: TGTGCCAGCAGTGAAGGACAGGGGAACACCATATATTTT.